This T cell receptor beta chain is from a study of blood T cells in healthy people across ages. Study-level results: Higher diversity and more naive CD4+ cells were features of long-lived donors, compared to aged donors. Unsorted PBMCs blocked a conclusive comparison of naive and antigen-experienced cells. Considered underestimates were the diversity estimates obtained from one million T cells.

Then a second PCR, running about 7 to 11 cycles, was carried out with a sample-barcoded 5' primer and a J-beta primer mix. Each CDR3 protein is one row after TCRdb ran MiXCR on the 5' RACE reads. Altogether some 1.8 million distinct CDR3 sequences are present, 35% to 50% being singletons, with the ten largest covering about 21%. The CDR3 is 16 residues long. Trimming removed 0 bases from V and 3 bases from J, with 15 bases in between. Per germline, CDR1 SGHTS and CDR2 YDEGEE. About this clonotype itself: What it recognizes is unknown.

This TCR derives from a human donor in good health. The rearrangement links TRBV5-8 to TRBJ1-2; D is ambiguous. Specimen: blood. In nucleotides, the CDR3 is TGTGCCAGCAGCTTGGCCGGACGGAGATCTTACTATGGCTACACCTTC. Encoded protein: CASSLAGRRSYYGYTF.